A single sample is the source of the 7 T cell receptor beta chains below, sequenced in a study of cytomegalovirus exposure and HLA in healthy donors. The PCR made use of 60 Vbeta and 13 Jbeta primers. The data were produced by immunoSEQ multiplex PCR, yet TCRdb's version contains in-frame clones alone and is incomplete. The sample holds over 30,000 clones, roughly two thirds seen once. Sample: PBMCs. The receptor source for this set is a middle-aged man in good health and CMV-seropositive.

This clone was detected only a few times. This sequence joins TRBV5-4 and TRBJ2-7; possible D gene TRBD1, 6 bases. Germline assignment: CDR1 SGHNT and CDR2 YYREEE (reference sequence). The CDR3 covers 13 residues. The ends were cut back, 2 bases at V and 7 bases at J, with 13 bases in the middle. CDR3: CASSLQGKAEQYF. CDR3 sequence (DNA): TGTGCCAGCAGCTTACAGGGTAAGGCAGAGCAGTACTTC.

The gene calls are TRBV9 and TRBJ2-1, with D perhaps matching TRBD2 (5 bases). CDR1 is SGDLS and CDR2 is YYNGEE in the germline V gene. This CDR3 is built from 15 residues. V was cut by 3 bases and J by 9 bases, with 19 bases left in between. CDR3 sequence: CASSATGVVVGEQFF. Here the CDR3 DNA reads TGTGCCAGCAGCGCCACCGGGGTAGTAGTAGGTGAGCAGTTCTTC.

V gene TRBV4-2 combines with J gene TRBJ1-1; D is ambiguous. The CDR3 is 11 amino acids. The V and J ends lost 3 bases and 12 bases respectively, with 11 bases between them. Germline CDR1 and CDR2: LGHNA and YNFKEQ. CDR3 nucleotides: TGTGCCAGCAGCCACGCCGGGGAGTCTTTCTTT. Encoded protein: CASSHAGESFF.

The genes are TRBV19 and TRBJ2-1, with D unclear. Trimming took 3 bases from V and 7 from J, leaving 7 bases between them. There are 12 residues in the CDR3. CDR1 is LNHDA, CDR2 SQIVND, per germline (reference sequence). The CDR3: CASSIVVNEQFF. The CDR3 nucleotides read TGTGCCAGTAGTATCGTTGTGAATGAGCAGTTCTTC.

This clone was found a few times. This chain joins TRBV6-1 and TRBJ2-5; TRBD2 is a possible D gene (5 bases). Trimming took off 6 bases at V and 6 bases at J, with 8 bases between the two ends. The CDR3 length is 11 residues. CDR1 MNHNS and CDR2 SASEGT come from the germline V gene. The CDR3 DNA follows: TGTGCCAGCAGACTAGAAAAGACCCAGTACTTC. Amino acids: CASRLEKTQYF.

Only a few counts were recorded for this clone. The V call is TRBV25-1, the J call TRBJ1-1, with 7 positions matching TRBD1. Germline assignment: CDR1 MGHDK and CDR2 SYGVNS. V lost 4 bases, J lost 4 bases, and 6 bases stayed unmatched. CDR3 size: 14 residues. CDR3 region: CASSADRVGTEAFF. CDR3 in DNA: TGTGCCAGCAGTGCTGACAGGGTCGGCACTGAAGCTTTCTTT.

The chain uses TRBV18 and TRBJ2-2; possibly TRBD2 for D (6 bases). This CDR3 has 15 residues. Germline V lookup: CDR1 KGHSH, CDR2 LQKENI. The V end lost 6 bases, the J end lost 0 bases, and 11 bases lay between the germline ends. DNA of the CDR3: TGTGCCAGCTCCCGGGACTTCGCGAACACCGGGGAGCTGTTTTTT. Translation: CASSRDFANTGELFF. Variable domain in full (rest from reference TRBV18 and TRBJ2-2): NAGVMQNPRHLVRRRGQEARLRCSPMKGHSHVYWYRQLPEEGLKFMVYLQKENIIDESGMPKERFSAEFPKEGPSILRIQQVVRGDSAAYFCASSRDFANTGELFFGEGSRLTVL.